The 20 T cell receptor beta chains below all came from one sample that was sequenced in a study of glioma-infiltrating T cells. Amplification of TCR alpha and beta CDR3 regions from RNA used iRepertoire nested multiplex PCR. TCRdb reprocessed the multiplex PCR reads with MiXCR, giving one entry per CDR3 protein. Of approximately 140,000 distinct CDR3 sequences detected, approximately 26% appear once; the ten largest clones hold around 28%. Sequenced material: glioma tissue, nonneoplastic brain tissue, or PBMCs (not recorded which). These receptors originate from a human donor with low-grade glioma or glioblastoma, undergoing nonglioma brain surgery, or in good health (not recorded which).

This clonotype has more than one count but fewer than ten. The genes are TRBV7-9 and TRBJ1-2, with D tentatively TRBD1 (6 bases). The V gene lost 6 bases and the J gene lost 3 bases, with 8 bases spanning the gap. Germline V gives CDR1 SEHNR, CDR2 FQNEAQ (reference sequence). CDR3 length equals 12 residues. CDR3 coding DNA: TGTGCCAGCAGTCGGACAGACTATGGCTACACCTTC. Translating it yields CASSRTDYGYTF.

The chain joins TRBV7-6 to TRBJ2-1; 8 bases are a match to TRBD1. Germline assignment: CDR1 SGHVS and CDR2 FNYEAQ. The CDR3 has 13 residues. V lost 5 bases, J lost 9 bases, and 6 bases stayed unmatched. The CDR3 loop reads CASSRRQGSEQFF. The CDR3 nucleotides are TGTGCCAGCAGCCGCCGACAGGGGAGTGAGCAGTTCTTC.

This clonotype showed up just a few times. The V and J genes are TRBV7-2 and TRBJ2-3; 8 bases are a match to TRBD2. The CDR3 extends over 16 amino acids. The germline gives CDR1 SGHTA, CDR2 FQGNSA. V trimming: 2 bases; J trimming: 6 bases; junction bases outside the gene matches: 10. The CDR3 nucleotides are TGTGCCAGCAGCTTATTAGGCGGGGGGAGAACGGATACGCAGTATTTT. Translating gives CASSLLGGGRTDTQYF.

The rearrangement uses TRBV29-1 and TRBJ1-3; D gene uncertain. Trimming removed 5 bases from V and 2 bases from J, with 10 bases in between. There are 13 residues in the CDR3. Germline V gene lookup returns CDR1 SQVTM and CDR2 ANQGSEA. This CDR3 reads CSVSKETGNTIYF. The CDR3 DNA is TGCAGCGTTTCGAAGGAGACTGGAAACACCATATATTTT.

This chain connects TRBV11-2 to TRBJ2-3; D is unresolved. Trimming cost V 8 bases and J 0 bases, with 9 bases left between them. Germline CDR1 reads SGHAT; CDR2 reads FQNNGV. This CDR3 is 13 amino acids long. The CDR3 protein is CASSKLSTDTQYF. DNA for the CDR3: TGTGCCAGCTCCAAACTGAGCACAGATACGCAGTATTTT.

The V gene is TRBV27, the J gene TRBJ2-7; D could derive from TRBD1 or TRBD2 (5 bases each). Germline CDR1 MNHEY, CDR2 SMNVEV (reference sequence). The CDR3 runs to 14 residues. The germline V and J ends were trimmed by 6 bases and 0 bases, with 12 bases remaining between them. This chain's CDR3 is CASRPGTYSYEQYV. The DNA of the CDR3 is TGTGCCAGCAGGCCCGGGACCTACTCCTACGAGCAGTACGTC.

The chain joins TRBV12-3 or TRBV12-4 to TRBJ1-2; D remains unclear. V dropped 6 bases and J dropped 4 bases, with 18 bases sitting between them. This CDR3 comprises 15 residues. For the CDR3, the DNA is TGTGCCAGCAGGGGGATGGTGGGTGCCCTCTATGGCTACACCTTC. Its protein is CASRGMVGALYGYTF.

This clonotype showed up many times. Its ends do not fully match the called genes, so a read error is possible. This sequence joins TRBV12-3 or TRBV12-4 and TRBJ1-2; 8 nucleotides match TRBD1. The CDR3 contains 14 residues. This CDR3 reads CASSLGDRGHGYTF. The CDR3 region has the DNA TGTGCCAGCAGCTTAGGCGACAGGGGACATGGCTACACCTTC.

In regard to this clonotype: The final CDR3 position lacks the conserved phenylalanine or tryptophan, pointing to a likely read error. This chain links TRBV11-2 with TRBJ1-1; no clear D. Deletions cut 5 bases from V and 0 bases from J, with 7 bases between. The CDR3 sequence is 13 residues long. In germline, CDR1 is SGHAT, CDR2 FQNNGV. The DNA for the CDR3 is TGTGCCAGCAGCGCCCAAATGAACACTGAAGCTTTCCTT. As protein: CASSAQMNTEAFL.

The chain couples TRBV28 to TRBJ2-7; maybe TRBD1 (6 bases). Looked up from germline, CDR1 is MDHEN and CDR2 is SYDVKM. CDR3 length: 19 residues. Trimming removed 4 bases at V and 2 bases at J, with 27 bases between. This CDR3 reads CASSSFPGQYKRVAYEQYV. The CDR3 DNA reads TGTGCCAGCAGTTCCTTCCCAGGACAGTACAAACGGGTAGCCTACGAGCAGTACGTC.

The V gene is TRBV5-1, the J gene TRBJ2-3; D might be TRBD1 (6 bases). The CDR3 loop spans 14 amino acids. Deletions cut 3 bases from V and 3 bases from J, with 11 bases between. The germline V gene encodes CDR1 SGHRS and CDR2 YFSETQ. Here the CDR3 DNA reads TGCGCCAGCAGCTCCCCAACAGGGACAGATACGCAGTATTTT. Residues: CASSSPTGTDTQYF.

The rearrangement links TRBV5-5 to TRBJ2-7, with 13 nucleotides matching TRBD2. V lost 4 bases and J lost 4; bases outside the gene matches: 5. Germline V gene lookup returns CDR1 SGHKS and CDR2 YYEKEE (reference sequence). This CDR3 contains 15 residues. CDR3 amino acids: CASSTGLAGLYEQYV. The CDR3 DNA sequence: TGTGCCAGCAGCACGGGACTAGCGGGACTGTACGAGCAGTACGTC.

The V and J genes are TRBV2 and TRBJ2-5, with 11 bases identical to TRBD2. The ends lost 7 bases at V and 7 bases at J; junction bases unmatched: 5. Per germline, CDR1 SNHLY and CDR2 FYNNEI. This CDR3 is built from 13 residues. The CDR3 here is CASKLAGGVTQYF. DNA for the CDR3: TGTGCCAGCAAGCTAGCGGGGGGTGTGACCCAGTACTTC.

Worth noting for this clonotype: Germline and junction disagree at one end, which may indicate a read error. This chain connects TRBV2 to TRBJ1-5; a possible D gene is TRBD1 (5 bases). The CDR3 consists of 15 residues. Germline-derived CDR1 and CDR2 are SNHLY and FYNNEI. The CDR3 sequence is CASSEQTASNKPQHF. The CDR3 DNA sequence: TGTGCCAGCAGTGAACAGACAGCAAGCAATAAGCCCCAGCATTTT.

This clonotype has more than one count but fewer than ten. This CDR3 reads CASSSKRLWNTEAFF. In nucleotides, the CDR3 is TGTGCCAGCAGCTCGAAGAGGCTATGGAACACTGAAGCTTTCTTT. This sequence joins TRBV7-2 and TRBJ1-1, with D unresolved. Germline CDR1 SGHTA, CDR2 FQGNSA. V dropped 4 bases and J dropped 1 base, with 13 bases sitting between them. There are 15 residues in the CDR3.

In regard to this clonotype: This may stem from a read error, because a much larger clone lies one nucleotide away. Since the CDR3 does not end with the conserved phenylalanine or tryptophan, this likely comes from a read error. The CDR3, as DNA: TGTGCCAGCAAACCGCGGGGGGGACGGAGCGGGGGAAACAAACCAGATACGCAGTATTCT. Its protein product is CASKPRGGRSGGNKPDTQYS. The chain is built from TRBV7-2 and TRBJ2-3; 9 positions agree with TRBD2. J was trimmed by 4 bases and V by 7 bases; bases with no gene match: 24. The CDR3 consists of 20 residues. CDR1 SGHTA and CDR2 FQGNSA come from the germline V gene.

The J gene is TRBJ1-1, the V gene TRBV4-1, with a tentative D call TRBD1 (6 bases). Looked up from germline, CDR1 is MGHRA and CDR2 is YSYEKL. The ends were cut back, 4 bases at V and 0 bases at J, with 12 bases in the middle. The CDR3 runs 15 residues. CDR3 sequence: CASSRTRGMNTEAFF. Here the CDR3 DNA reads TGCGCCAGCAGCCGTACCAGGGGAATGAACACTGAAGCTTTCTTT.

The sample holds a few counts of this clonotype. The chain uses TRBV3-1 and TRBJ1-2; D not certain. The CDR3 length is 13 residues. V was clipped by 0 bases and J by 7 bases, with 9 bases between them. Germline lookup yields CDR1 LGHDT and CDR2 YNNKEL (reference sequence). The CDR3 DNA follows: TGTGCCAGCAGCCAAGACGTGCGGGGTGGCTACACCTTC. Translation gives CASSQDVRGGYTF.

There are many counts of this clonotype. The chain carries TRBV20-1 and TRBJ2-3, with 10 nucleotides matching TRBD2. Unmatched junction bases numbered 6, after V lost 3 bases and J lost 3 bases. Looked up from germline, CDR1 is DFQATT and CDR2 is SNEGSKA (reference sequence). This CDR3 has 15 amino acids. In nucleotides, the CDR3 is TGCAGTGCTAGGCCCGCTAGCGGGGGAACAGATACGCAGTATTTT. Translating gives CSARPASGGTDTQYF.

This clonotype was counted a few times. This chain links TRBV20-1 with TRBJ2-1; D unresolved. The CDR3 has 12 residues. Germline CDR1 is DFQATT and CDR2 is SNEGSKA (reference sequence). Trimming shortened V by 1 base and J by 9 bases, and 10 bases separated the two germline ends. CDR3 sequence reads: CSARAGPPEQFF. DNA for the CDR3: TGCAGTGCTAGAGCGGGCCCGCCTGAGCAGTTCTTC.